Below, 26 T cell receptor beta chains from the same sample are listed, as sequenced in a study of blood T cell repertoires in COVID-19. Generated by immunoSEQ multiplex PCR, the TCRdb table keeps only in-frame clones and is missing some. The table records about 160,000 clones, 75% to 85% of them present only once. The source material was PBMCs or T cells enriched from blood (not recorded which). Receptors were obtained from a man in his forties or fifties who had recovered from COVID-19.

This clone was observed a handful of times. The chain couples TRBV10-2 to TRBJ2-7, with TRBD1 identical over 7 bases. Unmatched junction bases numbered 9, after V lost 5 bases and J lost 5 bases. The CDR3 runs to 14 residues. Germline CDR1 and CDR2: WSHSY and SAAADI. The DNA of the CDR3 is TGCGCCAGCAGTTCAGGGGGTGTAGTCGACGAGCAGTACGTC. Amino acid sequence: CASSSGGVVDEQYV.

The rearrangement uses TRBV6-4 and TRBJ2-7, with a weak D call TRBD1 (6 bases). V was clipped by 10 bases and J by 4 bases, with 17 bases between them. The CDR3 runs to 13 residues. Per the germline V gene, CDR1 is MRHNA and CDR2 is SNTAGT. CDR3 residues: CATRQTGPYEQYV. As DNA, the CDR3 is TGTGCCACCCGACAGACAGGACCATACGAGCAGTACGTC.

The J gene is TRBJ1-5, the V gene TRBV30; weak D call: TRBD1 (5 bases). CDR1 and CDR2 from the germline V gene are GTSNPN and SVGIG (reference sequence). The CDR3 loop spans 13 amino acids. The V and J ends lost 5 bases and 6 bases respectively, with 14 bases between them. CDR3 DNA sequence: TGTGCCTGGGGGGACGGGGTGGGTCAGCCCCAGCATTTT. Translated: CAWGDGVGQPQHF. The full variable domain, its missing parts supplied by reference TRBV30 and TRBJ1-5, is SQTIHQWPATLVQPVGSPLSLECTVEGTSNPNLYWYRQAAGRGLQLLFYSVGIGQISSEVPQNLSASRPQDRQFILSSKKLLLSDSGFYLCAWGDGVGQPQHFGDGTRLSIL.

The chain links TRBV6-5 to TRBJ1-2; the match to TRBD1 covers 7 bases. The CDR3 is 12 residues long. The V and J ends lost 6 bases and 4 bases, in that order; junction bases with no gene match: 2. Germline V gene data show CDR1 as MNHEY and CDR2 as SVGAGI. The CDR3 DNA follows: TGTGCCAGCAGACAGGGGTCCTATGGCTACACCTTC. Protein sequence: CASRQGSYGYTF.

The V call is TRBV10-3, the J call TRBJ1-1; D is perhaps TRBD1 (5 bases). This CDR3 contains 15 residues. The germline V and J ends were trimmed by 4 bases and 1 base, with 13 bases remaining between them. The germline gives CDR1 ENHRY, CDR2 SYGVKD. The CDR3 loop is CAISGGGMTNTEAFF. Written as DNA, the CDR3 is TGTGCCATCAGTGGGGGCGGGATGACGAACACTGAAGCTTTCTTT.

Note on this clone: A junction end diverges from the germline sequence, so it may reflect a read error. The V and J genes are TRBV2 and TRBJ2-7, with 7 positions matching TRBD1. This CDR3 is 16 amino acids long. From germline, CDR1 is SNHLY and CDR2 FYNNEI. CDR3 in DNA: TGTGCCAGCAGCGAAGATACAGGGGTCAACTCCTACGAGCAGTACTTC. This translates into CASSEDTGVNSYEQYF.

The chain is built from TRBV6-5 and TRBJ2-5; TRBD1 aligns across 7 bases. The V and J ends lost 2 bases and 7 bases, in that order; junction bases with no gene match: 10. CDR3 length: 15 residues. CDR1 is MNHEY and CDR2 is SVGAGI in the germline V gene. CDR3 DNA sequence: TGTGCCAGCAGTTACCCGGGACAGAAAGACTCGACCCAGTACTTC. This translates into CASSYPGQKDSTQYF.

The CDR3 here is CASSVAAWGGGGELFF. The CDR3 bases are TGTGCCAGCAGCGTAGCGGCGTGGGGAGGGGGCGGGGAGCTGTTTTTT. The chain links TRBV9 to TRBJ2-2; the D gene is possibly TRBD2 (7 bases). Trimming removed 0 bases from V and 7 bases from J, with 16 bases in between. Germline V lookup: CDR1 SGDLS, CDR2 YYNGEE. The CDR3 runs 16 residues. The full variable domain, rest sourced from reference TRBV9 and TRBJ2-2, is DSGVTQTPKHLITATGQRVTLRCSPRSGDLSVYWYQQSLDQGLQFLIQYYNGEERAKGNILERFSAQQFPDLHSELNLSSLELGDSALYFCASSVAAWGGGGELFFGEGSRLTVL.

This clone was detected once. This chain links TRBV6-1 with TRBJ1-2, with 7 bases matching TRBD1. With V trimmed by 2 bases and J by 4 bases, 4 bases remained unmatched. The CDR3 contains 14 residues. Germline lookup yields CDR1 MNHNS and CDR2 SASEGT. CDR3 amino acids: CASSELQGTYGYTF. The CDR3 region has the DNA TGTGCCAGCAGTGAACTACAGGGGACCTATGGCTACACCTTC.

This rearrangement joins TRBV5-1 to TRBJ2-2; D not resolved. The CDR3 has 14 amino acids. Trimming took off 0 bases at V and 6 bases at J, with 9 bases between the two ends. CDR1 is SGHRS and CDR2 is YFSETQ in the germline V gene. The CDR3 DNA reads as TGCGCCAGCAGCTTGGGGCAGTTCCCCGGGGAGCTGTTTTTT. Translating it yields CASSLGQFPGELFF.

The rearrangement links TRBV6-5 to TRBJ1-5, with 9 bases that match TRBD1. Germline assignment: CDR1 MNHEY and CDR2 SVGAGI. Losses at the gene ends were 4 bases for V and 7 bases for J; bases not matched to a gene: 5. This CDR3 has 14 amino acids. The CDR3 DNA reads as TGTGCCAGCAGTTCGACAGGGGGAATCCAGCCCCAGCATTTT. Translated, it gives CASSSTGGIQPQHF.

This chain joins TRBV5-1 and TRBJ2-2; D uncertain. CDR3 length: 15 residues. The V and J ends lost 0 bases and 6 bases respectively, with 12 bases between them. The germline CDR1 and CDR2 sequences are SGHRS and YFSETQ. This CDR3 reads CASSLGFEVPGELFF. The CDR3 DNA reads TGCGCCAGCAGCTTGGGATTTGAGGTCCCCGGGGAGCTGTTTTTT.

The genes are TRBV30 and TRBJ1-1; no firm D call. The CDR3 covers 12 residues. Germline CDR1 is GTSNPN and CDR2 is SVGIG (reference sequence). V dropped 1 base and J dropped 7 bases, with 10 bases sitting between them. CDR3 in amino acids: CAWSDRDSEAFF. CDR3 bases: TGTGCCTGGAGTGACCGGGATAGTGAAGCTTTCTTT. The variable domain in full, completed from reference TRBV30 and TRBJ1-1, reads SQTIHQWPATLVQPVGSPLSLECTVEGTSNPNLYWYRQAAGRGLQLLFYSVGIGQISSEVPQNLSASRPQDRQFILSSKKLLLSDSGFYLCAWSDRDSEAFFGQGTRLTVV.

The chain employs TRBV6-2 or TRBV6-3 and TRBJ2-7, with 12 nucleotides matching TRBD2. This CDR3 region has 15 residues. Germline V gene lookup returns CDR1 MNHEY and CDR2 SVGEGT. V shed 4 bases and J 3 bases; nucleotides not matched to a gene: 4. The CDR3 DNA follows: TGTGCCAGCAGTTTGACTAGCGGGGGCTACTACGAGCAGTACTTC. Its protein product is CASSLTSGGYYEQYF.

The rearrangement uses TRBV4-1 and TRBJ2-3; D call uncertain. Germline CDR1 is MGHRA and CDR2 is YSYEKL. The CDR3 is 13 amino acids. The V end was cut by 3 bases, the J end by 6 bases, with 10 bases between. The CDR3 reads CASSHSGLDTQYF. The CDR3 nucleotides are TGCGCCAGCAGCCATTCCGGGTTGGATACGCAGTATTTT.

The CDR3 sequence: CASSADSYSPLHF. For the CDR3, the DNA is TGTGCCAGCAGCGCGGACAGTTATTCACCCCTCCACTTT. The chain carries TRBV7-9 and TRBJ1-6; D is perhaps TRBD1 (6 bases). Trimming took 5 bases from V and 8 from J, leaving 10 bases between them. The CDR3 totals 13 residues. Germline-derived CDR1 and CDR2 are SEHNR and FQNEAQ (reference sequence).

This chain's CDR3 is CASRMGGGEGTEAFF. The CDR3 DNA reads TGTGCCAGCAGGATGGGGGGAGGGGAGGGCACTGAAGCTTTCTTT. The chain carries TRBV11-2 and TRBJ1-1; D might be TRBD1 (5 bases). The CDR3 is 15 amino acids. With 6 bases removed from V and 4 bases from J, the gap between germline ends came to 18 bases. The germline CDR1 and CDR2 sequences are SGHAT and FQNNGV.

The V call is TRBV14, the J call TRBJ2-7; TRBD1 matches 11 bases. The J segment lost 7 bases and the V segment lost 4 bases, leaving 6 bases of the junction unmatched. CDR3 length: 14 residues. Germline lookup yields CDR1 SGHDN and CDR2 FVKESK. CDR3 sequence reads: CASSRPGTGGEQYF. In nucleotides, the CDR3 is TGTGCCAGCAGCCGCCCCGGGACAGGGGGTGAGCAGTACTTC. Full variable domain (rest looked up from reference TRBV14 and TRBJ2-7): EAGVTQFPSHSVIEKGQTVTLRCDPISGHDNLYWYRRVMGKEIKFLLHFVKESKQDESGMPNNRFLAERTGGTYSTLKVQPAELEDSGVYFCASSRPGTGGEQYFGPGTRLTVT.

This clone was seen more than once but under ten times. The rearrangement uses TRBV7-2 and TRBJ1-5; D is possibly TRBD1 (5 bases). Germline values: CDR1 SGHTA, CDR2 FQGNSA. V lost 5 bases to trimming and J lost 3 bases, with 11 bases between them. The CDR3 runs 14 residues. The CDR3 loop is CASSQTAVNQPQHF. In nucleotides, the CDR3 is TGTGCCAGCAGCCAGACAGCCGTCAATCAGCCCCAGCATTTT.

The gene calls are TRBV24-1 and TRBJ2-3, with D perhaps matching TRBD2 (7 bases). There are 16 residues in the CDR3. V was cut by 2 bases and J by 1 base, with 12 bases left in between. Germline V gene data show CDR1 as KGHDR and CDR2 as SFDVKD. This CDR3 reads CATSDYGGACTDTQYF. CDR3 DNA: TGTGCCACCAGTGATTATGGGGGGGCGTGCACAGATACGCAGTATTTT.

The CDR3 DNA reads TGTGCCAGCAGCTTAATGGACAGGGACGAGCAGTACTTC. This codes for CASSLMDRDEQYF. This chain connects TRBV13 to TRBJ2-7, with TRBD1 matching over 8 bases. The CDR3 length is 13 residues. The V gene end was trimmed by 2 bases and the J gene end by 5 bases; junction bases not matched to a gene: 2. Germline assignment: CDR1 PRHDT and CDR2 FYEKMQ (reference sequence).

Ten or more counts support this clone. V usage is TRBV5-4 and J usage is TRBJ1-1; tentative D call: TRBD1 (6 bases). The CDR3 totals 15 residues. From germline, CDR1 is SGHNT and CDR2 YYREEE (reference sequence). V was trimmed by 2 bases and J by 3 bases, leaving 14 bases between them. CDR3 coding DNA: TGTGCCAGCAGCTTTACCGGGACAATCGACACTGAAGCTTTCTTT. This codes for CASSFTGTIDTEAFF.

The chain has TRBV5-1 and TRBJ2-5; TRBD1 aligns across 8 bases. CDR1 SGHRS and CDR2 YFSETQ come from the germline V gene. The CDR3 is made up of 14 amino acids. V shed 4 bases and J 4 bases; nucleotides not matched to a gene: 6. The CDR3 region is CASSPPGQGETQYF. In DNA, the CDR3 is TGCGCCAGCAGCCCCCCTGGACAGGGAGAGACCCAGTACTTC.

The gene calls are TRBV5-5 and TRBJ2-5, with TRBD1 identical over 8 bases. This CDR3 spans 13 amino acids. The V gene end was trimmed by 0 bases and the J gene end by 7 bases; junction bases not matched to a gene: 2. Germline CDR1 and CDR2: SGHKS and YYEKEE (reference sequence). DNA of the CDR3: TGTGCCAGCAGCTTGGTCAGGGGGCGGACCCAGTACTTC. It codes for CASSLVRGRTQYF.

The rearrangement links TRBV19 to TRBJ2-3; tentatively, D is TRBD1 (6 bases). This CDR3 spans 14 amino acids. The germline CDR1 and CDR2 sequences are LNHDA and SQIVND (reference sequence). V lost 3 bases, J lost 6 bases, and 13 bases lay in between. Here the CDR3 reads CASSILGGPDTQYF. In DNA, the CDR3 is TGTGCCAGTAGTATTTTAGGGGGTCCCGATACGCAGTATTTT.

The chain employs TRBV5-1 and TRBJ1-1, with D perhaps TRBD1 (5 bases). The germline CDR1 and CDR2 sequences are SGHRS and YFSETQ. Trimming pared 5 bases from V and 7 bases from J, leaving 15 bases between. This CDR3 is built from 13 residues. The CDR3 DNA is TGCGCCAGCAGGGAAACCGGGACTCATGAAGCTTTCTTT. It yields the protein CASRETGTHEAFF.